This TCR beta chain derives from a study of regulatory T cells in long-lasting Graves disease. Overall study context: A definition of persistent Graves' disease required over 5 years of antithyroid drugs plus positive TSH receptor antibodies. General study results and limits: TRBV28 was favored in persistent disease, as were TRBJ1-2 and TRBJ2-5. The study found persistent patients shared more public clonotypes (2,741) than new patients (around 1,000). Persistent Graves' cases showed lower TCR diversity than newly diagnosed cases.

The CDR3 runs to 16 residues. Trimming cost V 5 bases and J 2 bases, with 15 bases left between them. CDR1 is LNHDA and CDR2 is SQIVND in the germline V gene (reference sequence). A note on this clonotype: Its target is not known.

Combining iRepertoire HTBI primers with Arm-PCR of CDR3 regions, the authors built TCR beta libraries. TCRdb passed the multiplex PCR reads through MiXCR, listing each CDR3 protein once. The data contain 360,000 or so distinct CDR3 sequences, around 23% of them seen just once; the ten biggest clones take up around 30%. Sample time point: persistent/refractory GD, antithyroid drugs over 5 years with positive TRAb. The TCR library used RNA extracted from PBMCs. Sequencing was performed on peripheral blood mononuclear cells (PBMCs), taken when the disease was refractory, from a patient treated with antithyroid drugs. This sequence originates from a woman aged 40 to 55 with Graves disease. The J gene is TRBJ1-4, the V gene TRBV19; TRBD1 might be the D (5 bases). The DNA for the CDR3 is TGTGCCAGTAGTCCAACCAGGGCCGAGACTAATGAAAAACTGTTTTTT. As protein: CASSPTRAETNEKLFF.